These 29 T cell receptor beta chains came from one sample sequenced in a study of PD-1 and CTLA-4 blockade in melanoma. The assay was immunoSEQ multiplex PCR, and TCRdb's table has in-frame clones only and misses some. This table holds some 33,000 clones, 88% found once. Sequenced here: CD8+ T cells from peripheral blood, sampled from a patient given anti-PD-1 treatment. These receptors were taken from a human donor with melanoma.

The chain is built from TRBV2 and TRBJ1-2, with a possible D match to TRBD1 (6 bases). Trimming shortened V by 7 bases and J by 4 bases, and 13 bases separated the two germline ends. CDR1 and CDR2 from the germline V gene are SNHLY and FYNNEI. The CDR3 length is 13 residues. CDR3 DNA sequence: TGTGCCAGCATGGTCCAGGGGACCTATGGCTACACCTTC. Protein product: CASMVQGTYGYTF.

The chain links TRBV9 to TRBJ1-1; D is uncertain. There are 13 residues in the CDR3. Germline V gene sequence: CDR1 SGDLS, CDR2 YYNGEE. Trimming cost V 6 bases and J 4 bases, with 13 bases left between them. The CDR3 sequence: CASNAGWGTEAFF. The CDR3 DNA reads TGTGCCAGCAACGCCGGGTGGGGCACTGAAGCTTTCTTT.

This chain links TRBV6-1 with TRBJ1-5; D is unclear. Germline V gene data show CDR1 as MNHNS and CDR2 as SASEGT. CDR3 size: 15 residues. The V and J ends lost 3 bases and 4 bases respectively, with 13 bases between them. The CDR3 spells CASSDRLIPNQPQHF. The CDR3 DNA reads TGTGCCAGCAGTGACCGCCTCATTCCTAATCAGCCCCAGCATTTT.

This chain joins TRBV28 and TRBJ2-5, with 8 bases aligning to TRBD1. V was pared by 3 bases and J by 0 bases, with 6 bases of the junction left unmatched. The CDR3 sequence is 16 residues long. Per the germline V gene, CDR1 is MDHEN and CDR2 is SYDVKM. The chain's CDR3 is CASSFYRGANQETQYF. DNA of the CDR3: TGTGCCAGCAGTTTTTACAGGGGGGCCAACCAAGAGACCCAGTACTTC.

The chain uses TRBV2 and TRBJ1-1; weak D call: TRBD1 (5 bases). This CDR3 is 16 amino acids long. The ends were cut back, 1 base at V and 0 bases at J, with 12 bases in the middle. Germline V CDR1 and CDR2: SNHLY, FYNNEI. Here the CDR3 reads CASSEGLGPLNTEAFF. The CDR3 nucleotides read TGTGCCAGCAGTGAAGGTTTGGGACCCCTGAACACTGAAGCTTTCTTT.

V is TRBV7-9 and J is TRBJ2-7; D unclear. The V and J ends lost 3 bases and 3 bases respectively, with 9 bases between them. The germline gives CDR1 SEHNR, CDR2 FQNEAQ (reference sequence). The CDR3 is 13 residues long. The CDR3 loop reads CASSFADLYEQYF. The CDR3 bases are TGTGCCAGCAGCTTCGCTGACCTCTACGAGCAGTACTTC.

CDR3: CASSHRDGGYEQYF. CDR3 DNA sequence: TGTGCCAGCAGCCACCGGGACGGAGGCTACGAGCAGTACTTC. The chain combines TRBV7-8 with TRBJ2-7; perhaps D is TRBD1 or TRBD2 (5 bases each). The CDR3 extends over 14 amino acids. The germline V and J ends were trimmed by 5 bases and 3 bases, with 14 bases remaining between them. Germline CDR1 reads SGHVS; CDR2 reads FQNEAQ.

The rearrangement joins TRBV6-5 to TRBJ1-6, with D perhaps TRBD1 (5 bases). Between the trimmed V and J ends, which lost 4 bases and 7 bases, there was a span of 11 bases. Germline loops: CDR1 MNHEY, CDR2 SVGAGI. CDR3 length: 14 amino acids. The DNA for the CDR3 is TGTGCCAGCAGTTGGGACTCACTAAATTCACCCCTCCACTTT. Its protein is CASSWDSLNSPLHF.

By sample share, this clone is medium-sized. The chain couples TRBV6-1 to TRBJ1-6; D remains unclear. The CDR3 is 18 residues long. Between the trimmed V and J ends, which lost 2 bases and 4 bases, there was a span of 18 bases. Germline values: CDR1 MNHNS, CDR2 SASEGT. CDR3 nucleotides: TGTGCCAGCAGTGAATCTGGGCTTATGTCTTTTTATAATTCACCCCTCCACTTT. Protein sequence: CASSESGLMSFYNSPLHF.

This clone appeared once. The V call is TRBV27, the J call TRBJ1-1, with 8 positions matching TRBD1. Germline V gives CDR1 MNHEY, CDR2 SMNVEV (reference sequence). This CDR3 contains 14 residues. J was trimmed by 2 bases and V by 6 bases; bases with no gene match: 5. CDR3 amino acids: CASRRGTGNTEAFF. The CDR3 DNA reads TGTGCCAGCAGGCGCGGGACAGGAAACACTGAAGCTTTCTTT.

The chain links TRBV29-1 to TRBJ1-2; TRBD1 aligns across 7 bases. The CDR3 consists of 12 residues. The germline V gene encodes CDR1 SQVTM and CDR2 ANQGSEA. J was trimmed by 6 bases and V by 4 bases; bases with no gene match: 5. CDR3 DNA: TGCAGCGTTGCGGCAGGGGGTAATGGCTACACCTTC. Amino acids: CSVAAGGNGYTF.

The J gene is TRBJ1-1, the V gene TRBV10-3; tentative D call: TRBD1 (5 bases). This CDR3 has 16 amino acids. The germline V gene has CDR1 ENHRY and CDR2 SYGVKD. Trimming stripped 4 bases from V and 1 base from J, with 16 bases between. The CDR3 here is CAISVGIAGKNTEAFF. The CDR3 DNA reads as TGTGCCATCAGTGTGGGGATTGCAGGGAAGAACACTGAAGCTTTCTTT.

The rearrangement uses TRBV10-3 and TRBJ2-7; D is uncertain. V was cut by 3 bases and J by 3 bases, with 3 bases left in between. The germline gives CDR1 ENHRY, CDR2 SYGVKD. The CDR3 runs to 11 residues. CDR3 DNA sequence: TGTGCCATCAGTGATGGCTACGAGCAGTACTTC. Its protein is CAISDGYEQYF.

CDR3 residues: CASSYSDRGQHSNQPQHF. The CDR3 nucleotides are TGTGCCAGCAGTTACTCAGACCGCGGACAGCATAGCAATCAGCCCCAGCATTTT. The chain joins TRBV6-2 or TRBV6-3 to TRBJ1-5, with a weak D call TRBD1 (6 bases). Looked up from germline, CDR1 is MNHEY and CDR2 is SVGEGT. The ends were cut back, 0 bases at V and 0 bases at J, with 15 bases in the middle. The CDR3 sequence is 18 residues long.

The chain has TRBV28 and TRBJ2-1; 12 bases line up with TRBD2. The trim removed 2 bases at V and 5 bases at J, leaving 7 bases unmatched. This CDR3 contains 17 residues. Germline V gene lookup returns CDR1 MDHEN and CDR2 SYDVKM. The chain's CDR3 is CASSLILAGGLDNEQFF. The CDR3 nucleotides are TGTGCCAGCAGTTTAATCCTAGCGGGGGGGCTTGACAATGAGCAGTTCTTC.

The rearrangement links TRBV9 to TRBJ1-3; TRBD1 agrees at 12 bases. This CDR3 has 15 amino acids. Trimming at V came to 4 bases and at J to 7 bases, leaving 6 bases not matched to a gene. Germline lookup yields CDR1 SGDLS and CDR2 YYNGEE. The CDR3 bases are TGTGCCAGCAGCCTGGGACAGGGGGCGCGGAACACCATATATTTT. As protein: CASSLGQGARNTIYF.

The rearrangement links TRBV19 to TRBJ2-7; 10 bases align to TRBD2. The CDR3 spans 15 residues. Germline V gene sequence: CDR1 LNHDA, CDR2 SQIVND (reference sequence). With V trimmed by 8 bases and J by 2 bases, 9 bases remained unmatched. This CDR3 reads CASGLAGAPAYEQYF. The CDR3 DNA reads TGTGCCAGTGGGCTAGCGGGGGCCCCAGCCTACGAGCAGTACTTC.

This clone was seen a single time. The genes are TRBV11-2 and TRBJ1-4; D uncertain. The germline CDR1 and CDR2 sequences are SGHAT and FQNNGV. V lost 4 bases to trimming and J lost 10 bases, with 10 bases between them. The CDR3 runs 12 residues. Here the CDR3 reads CASSSPLGKLFF. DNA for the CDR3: TGTGCCAGCAGCTCCCCCTTGGGAAAACTGTTTTTT.

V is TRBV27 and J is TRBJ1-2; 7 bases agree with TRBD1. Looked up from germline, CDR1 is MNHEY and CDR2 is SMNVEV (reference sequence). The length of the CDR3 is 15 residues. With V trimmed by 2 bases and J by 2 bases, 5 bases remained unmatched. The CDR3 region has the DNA TGTGCCAGCAGTTTAGCAGGGGGGCGGAACTATGGCTACACCTTC. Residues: CASSLAGGRNYGYTF.

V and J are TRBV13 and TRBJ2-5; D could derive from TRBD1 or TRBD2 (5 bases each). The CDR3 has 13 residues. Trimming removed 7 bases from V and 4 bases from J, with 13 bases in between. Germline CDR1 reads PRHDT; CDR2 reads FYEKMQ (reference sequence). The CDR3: CASKGTLVETQYF. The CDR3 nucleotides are TGTGCCAGCAAGGGGACGTTAGTAGAGACCCAGTACTTC. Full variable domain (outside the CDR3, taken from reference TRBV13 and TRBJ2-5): AAGVIQSPRHLIKEKRETATLKCYPIPRHDTVYWYQQGPGQDPQFLISFYEKMQSDKGSIPDRFSAQQFSDYHSELNMSSLELGDSALYFCASKGTLVETQYFGPGTRLLVL.

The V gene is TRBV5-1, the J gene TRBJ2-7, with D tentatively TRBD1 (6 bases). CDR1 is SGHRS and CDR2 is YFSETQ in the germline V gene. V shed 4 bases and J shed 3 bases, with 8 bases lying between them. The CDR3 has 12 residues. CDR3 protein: CASSTQGYEQYF. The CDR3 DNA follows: TGCGCCAGCAGCACACAGGGCTACGAGCAGTACTTC.

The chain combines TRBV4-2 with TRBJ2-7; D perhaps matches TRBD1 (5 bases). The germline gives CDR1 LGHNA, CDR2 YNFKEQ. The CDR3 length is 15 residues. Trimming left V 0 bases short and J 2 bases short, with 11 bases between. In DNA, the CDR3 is TGTGCCAGCAGCCAAGATGGGGTAGGGGCCTACGAGCAGTACTTC. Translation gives CASSQDGVGAYEQYF.

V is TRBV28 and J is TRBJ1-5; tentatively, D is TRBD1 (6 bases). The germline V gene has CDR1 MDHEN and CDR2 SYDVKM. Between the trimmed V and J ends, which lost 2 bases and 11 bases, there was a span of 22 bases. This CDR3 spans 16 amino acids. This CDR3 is CASSLKVTGGGGTQHF. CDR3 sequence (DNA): TGTGCCAGCAGTTTAAAAGTGACAGGAGGAGGTGGGACCCAGCATTTT. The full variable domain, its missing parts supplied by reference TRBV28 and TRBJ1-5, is DVKVTQSSRYLVKRTGEKVFLECVQDMDHENMFWYRQDPGLGLRLIYFSYDVKMKEKGDIPEGYSVSREKKERFSLILESASTNQTSMYLCASSLKVTGGGGTQHFGDGTRLSIL.

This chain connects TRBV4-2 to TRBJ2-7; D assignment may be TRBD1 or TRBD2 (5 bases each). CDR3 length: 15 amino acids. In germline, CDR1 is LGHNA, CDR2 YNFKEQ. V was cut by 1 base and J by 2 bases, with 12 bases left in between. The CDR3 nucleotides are TGTGCCAGCAGCCAAGGTGGGACCGCAACCTACGAGCAGTACTTC. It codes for CASSQGGTATYEQYF.

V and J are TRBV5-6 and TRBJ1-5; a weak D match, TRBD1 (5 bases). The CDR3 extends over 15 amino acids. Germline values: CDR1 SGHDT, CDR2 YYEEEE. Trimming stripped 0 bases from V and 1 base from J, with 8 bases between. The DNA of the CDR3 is TGTGCCAGCAGCTTGGCAGGGAACAGCAATCAGCCCCAGCATTTT. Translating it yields CASSLAGNSNQPQHF.

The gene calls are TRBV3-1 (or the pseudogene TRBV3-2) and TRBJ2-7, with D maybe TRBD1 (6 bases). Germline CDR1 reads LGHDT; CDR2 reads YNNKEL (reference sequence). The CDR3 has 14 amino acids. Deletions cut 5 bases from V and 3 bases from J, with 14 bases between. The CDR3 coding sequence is TGTGCCAGCAGCACAGGGAACAGGTACTACGAGCAGTACTTC. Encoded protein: CASSTGNRYYEQYF.

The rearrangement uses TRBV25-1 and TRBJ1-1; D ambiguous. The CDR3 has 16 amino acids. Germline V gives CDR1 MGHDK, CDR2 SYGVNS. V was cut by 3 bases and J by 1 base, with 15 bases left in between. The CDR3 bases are TGTGCCAGCAGTGACGAGGGAAAACTGGGGAACACTGAAGCTTTCTTT. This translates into CASSDEGKLGNTEAFF.

The CDR3 DNA is TGTGCCAGCAGCGGGACTTACACCGGGGAGCTGTTTTTT. Amino acid sequence: CASSGTYTGELFF. V is TRBV7-9 and J is TRBJ2-2; possible D gene TRBD2, 6 bases. With 5 bases removed from V and 3 bases from J, the gap between germline ends came to 7 bases. The CDR3 length is 13 residues. Per the germline V gene, CDR1 is SEHNR and CDR2 is FQNEAQ (reference sequence).

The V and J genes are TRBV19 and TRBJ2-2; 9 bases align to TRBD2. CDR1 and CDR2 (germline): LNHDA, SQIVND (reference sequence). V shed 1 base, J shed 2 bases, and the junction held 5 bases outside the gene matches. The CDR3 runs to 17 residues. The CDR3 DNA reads TGTGCCAGTAGTATAGTTCCTAGCGGGATTAACACCGGGGAGCTGTTTTTT. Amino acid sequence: CASSIVPSGINTGELFF.